These T cell receptor beta chains were read from a single sample in a study of blood T cell repertoires in COVID-19. The data were produced by immunoSEQ multiplex PCR, yet TCRdb's version contains in-frame clones alone and is incomplete. The profile shows 400,000 to 450,000 clones, approximately 89% of them singletons. Sequenced: peripheral blood. The receptors shown here come from a woman aged 45-65 years with COVID-19, enrolled during active disease. CDR3s include the opening cysteine and the closing phenylalanine or tryptophan. The D gene is left open where the match is weak. A row's size may be missing; if present it is once, few, many or a size class.

v_call,d_call,j_call,clone_size,cdr3_nt,cdr3_aa
TRBV5-1,NA,TRBJ1-1,NA,TGCGCCAGCAGCCCCAGCGGGAGGGCGGGAGCTTTCTTT,CASSPSGRAGAFF
TRBV5-1,TRBD1,TRBJ1-2,NA,TGCGCCAGCAGCTCCCGGGACAGCTCCTATGGCTACACCTTC,CASSSRDSSYGYTF
TRBV6-1,NA,TRBJ2-5,NA,TGTGCCAGCAGTGAATGGGCAGAAGAGACCCAGTACTTC,CASSEWAEETQYF
TRBV6-6,NA,TRBJ1-5,NA,TGTGCCAGCAGTATCTCTAGCAATCAGCCCCAGCATTTT,CASSISSNQPQHF
TRBV7-3,NA,TRBJ2-3,few,TGTGCCACCGGAGTAGTGACAGATACGCAGTATTTT,CATGVVTDTQYF
TRBV29-1,TRBD1,TRBJ1-1,NA,TGCAGCGTTGCTCGACAGGGGGGAAGCCCTGAAGCTTTCTTT,CSVARQGGSPEAFF
TRBV12-3/TRBV12-4,NA,TRBJ1-2,few,TGTGCCAGCAGTTTGGGGGGGCCGGTGGGCTACACCTTC,CASSLGGPVGYTF
TRBV6-5,NA,TRBJ2-1,NA,TGTGCCAGCAGTCGGACTAACAATGAGCAGTTCTTC,CASSRTNNEQFF
TRBV5-1,TRBD1,TRBJ2-1,NA,TGCGCCAGCAGCATAATAGGGACAGAGGTTTACAATGAGCAGTTCTTC,CASSIIGTEVYNEQFF
TRBV15,NA,TRBJ1-5,NA,TGTGCCACCAGCAGGGACAGCCATAGCAATCAGCCCCAGCATTTT,CATSRDSHSNQPQHF
TRBV11-2,NA,TRBJ1-3,NA,TGTGCCAGCAGACCGGGGGTTGCGGGAAACACCATATATTTT,CASRPGVAGNTIYF
TRBV19,NA,TRBJ2-2,NA,TGTGCCAGTAGTCCCTCCTTCCGCGGGGAGCTGTTTTTT,CASSPSFRGELFF
TRBV27,NA,TRBJ1-1,NA,TGTGCCAGCAGTTTACAGGGGCGCACTGAAGCTTTCTTT,CASSLQGRTEAFF
TRBV13,NA,TRBJ1-3,NA,TGTGCCAGCAGCTTAGGCCGGGGGGCAGGGGACGGAAACACCATATATTTT,CASSLGRGAGDGNTIYF
TRBV6-5,TRBD1,TRBJ2-5,NA,TGTGCCAGCAACTCCGGGACAGGAAGGGAGACCCAGTACTTC,CASNSGTGRETQYF
TRBV10-2,NA,TRBJ1-5,NA,TGCGCCAGCAGGGAGGGGCTAAGCAATCAGCCCCAGCATTTT,CASREGLSNQPQHF
TRBV28,NA,TRBJ1-6,NA,TGTGCCAGCAGTTTATTGGAGGACCGAAATTCACCCCTCCACTTT,CASSLLEDRNSPLHF
TRBV30,TRBD1,TRBJ1-2,NA,TGTGCCTCGACGACAGGGGCTAACTATGGCTACACCTTC,CASTTGANYGYTF
TRBV7-9,NA,TRBJ1-2,NA,TGTGCCAGCAGCTCACCCACGGGGAGTCGAGCCTATGGCTACACCTTC,CASSSPTGSRAYGYTF
TRBV2,TRBD1,TRBJ2-7,NA,TGTGCCAGCGAGGACAGGCATACAAAGGGGGCCTACGAGCAGTACTTC,CASEDRHTKGAYEQYF
TRBV30,NA,TRBJ1-5,once,TGTGCCTGGAGTGGTGGCGGTAGCAATCAGCCCCAGCATTTT,CAWSGGGSNQPQHF
TRBV5-8,NA,TRBJ2-3,NA,TGTGCCAGCAGCCATACTAGCCTCCCCACCACAGATACGCAGTATTTT,CASSHTSLPTTDTQYF
TRBV3-1/TRBV3-2,TRBD2,TRBJ2-3,NA,TGTGCCAGCAGCCAAGATCGGGGGGTCCTGTATTTT,CASSQDRGVLYF
TRBV29-1,TRBD1,TRBJ2-3,NA,TGCAGCGTTGTGGGGACAGGGATGAGCACAGATACGCAGTATTTT,CSVVGTGMSTDTQYF
TRBV19,NA,TRBJ1-1,NA,TGTGCCAGTAGTATGAGGGGAGGAGGGACTGAAGCTTTCTTT,CASSMRGGGTEAFF
TRBV30,NA,TRBJ1-6,NA,TGTGCCTGGAGTGTAGAGGGCCTCTCCTATAATTCACCCCTCCACTTT,CAWSVEGLSYNSPLHF
TRBV12-3/TRBV12-4,NA,TRBJ2-1,NA,TGTGCCAGCAGTATATACAATGAGCAGTTCTTC,CASSIYNEQFF
TRBV27,NA,TRBJ2-1,once,TGTGCCAGCTCCCCGGCGGGGGCCAATGAGCAGTTCTTC,CASSPAGANEQFF
TRBV2,NA,TRBJ2-7,NA,TGTGCCAGACAGGGTTACCAAGCCTACGAGCAGTACTTC,CARQGYQAYEQYF